This T cell receptor beta chain is from a study of OX40 agonist ivuxolimab in advanced cancers. Across the whole study: An anti-OX40 (CD134) antibody with agonistic activity, ivuxolimab, was administered to patients. At 0.01 to 10 mg/kg, ivuxolimab was administered intravenously to patients every 2 weeks. The study, taken as a whole, reports: CD4+ and CD8+ blood T cells expanded clonally by week 6 at 0.1 to 3.0 mg/kg. Partial responders receiving 0.1-3.0 mg/kg showed among the lowest clonal expansion.

About this clone: Antigen specificity is unknown.

The CDR3 contains 11 residues. CDR1 is LNHDA and CDR2 is SQIVND in the germline V gene (reference sequence). With V trimmed by 5 bases and J by 11 bases, 5 bases remained unmatched. The assay was immunoSEQ multiplex PCR, and TCRdb's table has in-frame clones only and misses some. The table lists 86,000 or so clones, 92% of them singletons, with approximately 3% in the top ten. Sequenced here: CD4+ or CD8+ T cells sorted from blood, sampled in a trial of the OX40 agonist ivuxolimab. This TCR was sampled from an adult with an advanced solid tumor such as melanoma, head and neck, liver or kidney cancer. V is TRBV19 and J is TRBJ1-1, with 7 bases identical to TRBD1. CDR3 residues: CASSHRGPAFF. The CDR3 DNA sequence: TGTGCCAGTAGTCACAGGGGCCCCGCTTTCTTT.